This entry describes one TCR beta chain. This clone showed up just once. Its antigen is unknown. Qualities for individual bases were not recorded, and no much larger clone is one base off. This sample is drawn from a study of blood T cell repertoires in COVID-19 (dated by TCRdb to the early 2020s). The study in broad terms: Samples from collaborators originated in the United States, Italy and Spain and spanned both the acute and convalescent phases of COVID-19. The sample metadata nearly always contained a de-identified subject ID, COVID-19 status, age in years and sex. HLA class I and class II types, where available, came from metadata supplied by the sample provider rather than from assay-based typing. Samples were obtained from the ongoing ImmuneRACE study (first 160 participants) and from some 1,200 subjects provided by 6 global collaborators. The material from the prospective study consisted of cDNA or gDNA derived from T cells, B-cell-depleted T cells, or PBMCs. The dataset comprised deeply sampled blood TCRbeta repertoires from subjects exposed to, actively infected with, or recovered from COVID-19. The repertoires were made available in a free public database intended to serve as a resource for research on the immune response to SARS-CoV-2. Overall study results and their limits: How much clinical and demographic metadata was included differed by source and by participant, and the metadata was provided uncurated.

The immunoSEQ Assay, a bias-controlled multiplex PCR, was used to amplify TCRbeta CDR3 regions from genomic DNA. In the source study's methods: The number of nucleated cells in each sample was estimated by amplification of reference gene primers within the assay. Sequence reads were collapsed and filtered to measure the absolute abundance of every unique TCRbeta CDR3 rearrangement. For each sample, productive Simpson clonality was calculated by taking the square root of Simpson's diversity index across productive rearrangements. TCRdb limited this immuneACCESS table to in-frame rearrangements with V and J called. A share of clones is missing; checked studies link under half to unresolved V genes, and the rest is unexplained. That table furnishes V, J and clone size, whereas the DNA furnished D and trimming. A total of some 150,000 clones appear in this sample, around 83% of them only once. About 8% of the sample comes from the top ten.

CDR1 and CDR2, looked up from the germline V gene (reference sequence), are LNHDA and SQIVND. The CDR3 covers 17 residues, taking in both the cysteine and the phenylalanine. Solely the CDR3 DNA is kept, with 51 bases framed from the first base. V is trimmed back by 3 bases and J by 6 bases, and the junction contains 12 bases that no gene match accounts for. The collaborating institutions used their own protocols to collect whole blood in K2EDTA tubes. For TCRbeta analysis, collaborator samples were shipped as frozen whole blood, as isolated PBMCs, or as DNA extracted from either sample type. Recombination connected TRBV19 to TRBJ2-1; 9 junctional bases match TRBD2. The TCR sequence derives from a woman in her sixties with acute or convalescent COVID-19. Input material: peripheral blood. The encoded CDR3 is CASSMREASGVRNEQFF. The nucleotides are TGTGCCAGTAGTATGCGGGAGGCTAGCGGGGTTCGCAATGAGCAGTTCTTC.